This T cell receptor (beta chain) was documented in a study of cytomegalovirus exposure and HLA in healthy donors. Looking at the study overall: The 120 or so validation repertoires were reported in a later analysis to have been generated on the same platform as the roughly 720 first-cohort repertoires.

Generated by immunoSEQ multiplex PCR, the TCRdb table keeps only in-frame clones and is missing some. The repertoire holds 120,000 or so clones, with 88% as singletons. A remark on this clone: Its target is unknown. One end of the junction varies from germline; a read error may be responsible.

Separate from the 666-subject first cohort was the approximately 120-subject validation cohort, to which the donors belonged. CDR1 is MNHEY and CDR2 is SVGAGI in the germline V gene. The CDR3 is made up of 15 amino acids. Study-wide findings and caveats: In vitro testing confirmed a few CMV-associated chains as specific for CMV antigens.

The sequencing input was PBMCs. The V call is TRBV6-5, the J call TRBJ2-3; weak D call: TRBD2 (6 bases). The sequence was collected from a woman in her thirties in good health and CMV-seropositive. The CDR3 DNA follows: TGTGCCAGCAGATATCTAGCGCAACCCACATATACGCAGTATTTT. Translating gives CASRYLAQPTYTQYF.